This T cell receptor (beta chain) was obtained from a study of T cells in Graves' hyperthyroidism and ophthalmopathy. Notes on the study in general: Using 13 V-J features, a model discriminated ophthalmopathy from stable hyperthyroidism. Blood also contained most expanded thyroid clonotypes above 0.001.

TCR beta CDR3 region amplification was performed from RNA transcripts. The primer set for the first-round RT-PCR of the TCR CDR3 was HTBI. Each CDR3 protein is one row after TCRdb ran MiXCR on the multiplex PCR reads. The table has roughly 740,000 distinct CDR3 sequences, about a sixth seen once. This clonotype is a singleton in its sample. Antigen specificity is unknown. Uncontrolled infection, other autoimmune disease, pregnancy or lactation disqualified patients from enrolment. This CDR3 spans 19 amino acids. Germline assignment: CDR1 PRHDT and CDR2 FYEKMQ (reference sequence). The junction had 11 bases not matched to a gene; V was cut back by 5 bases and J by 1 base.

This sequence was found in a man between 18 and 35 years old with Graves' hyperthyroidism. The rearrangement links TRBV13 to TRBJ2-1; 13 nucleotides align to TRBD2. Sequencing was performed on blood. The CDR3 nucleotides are TGTGCCAGCAGCCCCCCTCCGGGACTAGCGGGACTATCCTACAATGAGCAGTTCTTC. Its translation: CASSPPPGLAGLSYNEQFF.